These 21 T cell receptor beta chains were sequenced from one sample in a study of technical replicates of blood from a handful of donors listed by TCRdb under 2017. The library came from the immunoSEQ multiplex PCR assay. Not all clones reach the TCRdb copy of this immuneACCESS table, which keeps in-frame sequences only. Checked studies attribute under half of the gap to unresolved V genes and leave the rest unexplained. Within this sample are about 75,000 clones, with 91% of them counted one time only. Around 0.34% of the sample goes to the ten largest clones. Sequencing was performed on T cells isolated from PBMCs. The receptors come from a human donor in good health. Some clones in this sample may be carry-over from other donors' samples.

This CDR3 is CASSADRYFWGSWGPSPSYNEQFF. The DNA of the CDR3 is TGTGCCAGCAGCGCAGACAGATACTTTTGGGGTTCATGGGGTCCCTCCCCATCCTACAATGAGCAGTTCTTC. This chain uses TRBV9 with TRBJ2-1, with D perhaps TRBD1 (5 bases). V shed 3 bases and J shed 1 base, with 38 bases lying between them. The CDR3 runs to 24 residues. Germline V lookup: CDR1 SGDLS, CDR2 YYNGEE.

The V call is TRBV28, the J call TRBJ1-3; the match to TRBD1 covers 9 bases. Germline V gene sequence: CDR1 MDHEN, CDR2 SYDVKM. CDR3 length equals 16 residues. Trimming removed 6 bases from V and 0 bases from J; junction bases left unmatched: 6. The CDR3 nucleotides are TGTGCCAGCAGCCCGGGACAGGGCCTCTCTGGAAACACCATATATTTT. The encoded protein is CASSPGQGLSGNTIYF.

The chain carries TRBV11-2 and TRBJ1-4; D is ambiguous. CDR3 length: 15 residues. V lost 1 base and J lost 5, with 11 bases in between. Per the germline V gene, CDR1 is SGHAT and CDR2 is FQNNGV. In DNA, the CDR3 is TGTGCCAGCAGCTTAGGGGAGGGAAAGAATGAAAAACTGTTTTTT. Its translation: CASSLGEGKNEKLFF.

The chain is built from TRBV11-2 and TRBJ2-3; TRBD1 matches 9 bases. The CDR3 loop spans 17 amino acids. V was clipped by 5 bases and J by 4 bases; unmatched bases: 13. Germline-derived CDR1 and CDR2 are SGHAT and FQNNGV. The CDR3 DNA follows: TGTGCCAGCAGCACCCAACCGGGACAGGGATTTGCAGATACGCAGTATTTT. This sequence encodes CASSTQPGQGFADTQYF.

The genes are TRBV5-4 and TRBJ2-5; a weak D match, TRBD1 (6 bases). V was trimmed by 4 bases and J by 5 bases, leaving 15 bases between them. Germline CDR1 is SGHNT and CDR2 is YYREEE (reference sequence). This CDR3 comprises 14 residues. The CDR3 here is CASSPGQRAETQYF. The CDR3 DNA follows: TGTGCCAGCAGCCCGGGACAAAGGGCGGAGACCCAGTACTTC.

The genes are TRBV27 and TRBJ1-1; the D is unclear. The V end lost 3 bases, the J end lost 3 bases, and 8 bases lay between the germline ends. The germline CDR1 and CDR2 sequences are MNHEY and SMNVEV (reference sequence). This CDR3 is built from 13 residues. The CDR3 sequence is CASSFREDTEAFF. The CDR3 DNA sequence: TGTGCCAGCAGTTTTAGGGAGGACACTGAAGCTTTCTTT.

This sequence joins TRBV6-1 and TRBJ1-2, with D perhaps matching TRBD1 (6 bases). V lost 5 bases and J 3 bases, leaving 16 bases between the germline ends. The germline gives CDR1 MNHNS, CDR2 SASEGT. This CDR3 spans 15 amino acids. The CDR3 DNA reads as TGTGCCAGCAGTCAATCAGGACAGACCCACTATGGCTACACCTTC. This codes for CASSQSGQTHYGYTF.

The chain recombines TRBV5-4 with TRBJ1-1, with a tentative D call TRBD1 (5 bases). Trimming stripped 3 bases from V and 5 bases from J, with 8 bases between. The germline gives CDR1 SGHNT, CDR2 YYREEE (reference sequence). The CDR3 consists of 12 residues. This CDR3 is CASSWAGTEAFF. The CDR3 DNA reads as TGTGCCAGCAGCTGGGCAGGGACTGAAGCTTTCTTT. Filled out from reference TRBV5-4 and TRBJ1-1, the complete variable domain reads ETGVTQSPTHLIKTRGQQVTLRCSSQSGHNTVSWYQQALGQGPQFIFQYYREEENGRGNFPPRFSGLQFPNYSSELNVNALELDDSALYLCASSWAGTEAFFGQGTRLTVV.

This clone was counted once. The rearrangement links TRBV20-1 to TRBJ1-2; TRBD1 aligns across 7 bases. Germline lookup yields CDR1 DFQATT and CDR2 SNEGSKA (reference sequence). With 5 bases clipped from V and 12 bases from J, the junction kept 6 bases outside the gene matches. This CDR3 has 10 amino acids. The CDR3 sequence is CSARTGRDTF. The CDR3 DNA reads as TGCAGTGCTCGGACAGGTCGCGACACCTTC.

In its sample, this clone was seen once. J is TRBJ2-2 and V is TRBV7-9; 9 nucleotides agree with TRBD2. Germline CDR1 is SEHNR and CDR2 is FQNEAQ (reference sequence). J gave up 3 bases and V 5 bases, and 10 bases lay outside the gene matches. CDR3 length equals 17 residues. CDR3 protein: CASSEYGTSLHTGELFF. Here the CDR3 DNA reads TGTGCCAGCAGCGAGTATGGGACTAGCCTTCACACCGGGGAGCTGTTTTTT.

The V gene is TRBV9, the J gene TRBJ2-5; D is unclear. CDR1 and CDR2 from the germline V gene are SGDLS and YYNGEE. V lost 3 bases, J lost 7 bases, and 10 bases lay in between. The CDR3 runs to 12 residues. The CDR3 spells CASSELTGTQYF. The CDR3, as DNA: TGTGCCAGCAGCGAATTAACGGGGACCCAGTACTTC.

Comment on this clone: Distinct nucleotide sequences in the sample also encode this CDR3. The rearrangement links TRBV27 to TRBJ1-1; possible D gene TRBD1, 5 bases. With 5 bases removed from V and 1 base from J, the gap between germline ends came to 8 bases. The CDR3 runs 13 residues. Germline V lookup: CDR1 MNHEY, CDR2 SMNVEV (reference sequence). The CDR3 sequence is CASSLQGNTEAFF. DNA of the CDR3: TGTGCCAGCAGTCTCCAGGGGAACACTGAAGCTTTCTTT.

This sequence joins TRBV11-3 and TRBJ2-3, with 13 bases lining up with TRBD2. The CDR3 spans 18 residues. After removal of 5 bases from V and 5 bases from J, the junction contained 13 bases not matched to a gene. Germline CDR1 reads SGHNT; CDR2 reads YENEEA. CDR3 sequence: CASSPQTSGGPNKDTQYF. CDR3 nucleotides: TGTGCCAGCAGCCCACAGACTAGCGGGGGGCCTAACAAAGATACGCAGTATTTT.

This chain connects TRBV2 to TRBJ2-5; perhaps TRBD1 as D (6 bases). Germline assignment: CDR1 SNHLY and CDR2 FYNNEI. The CDR3 is made up of 13 amino acids. Trimming pared 9 bases from V and 1 base from J, leaving 12 bases between. In DNA form, the CDR3 reads TGTGCCAGAGGGGGAACGGTCCAAGAGACCCAGTACTTC. This gives the protein CARGGTVQETQYF.

The chain uses TRBV28 and TRBJ1-2; D remains ambiguous. This CDR3 is 13 amino acids long. The germline V gene encodes CDR1 MDHEN and CDR2 SYDVKM. V shed 1 base and J shed 8 bases, with 11 bases lying between them. Written as DNA, the CDR3 is TGTGCCAGCAGTTTATACCTAGTAAGCGGCTACACCTTC. It encodes CASSLYLVSGYTF.

In the case of this clone: At one boundary the junction diverges from the germline segment, which might be a read error. Other DNA sequences in this sample translate to the same CDR3. This chain joins TRBV2 and TRBJ1-1; 9 positions agree with TRBD1. The CDR3 loop spans 16 amino acids. The germline V gene has CDR1 SNHLY and CDR2 FYNNEI. DNA of the CDR3: TGTGCCAGCAGCCTAGCCGGGACAGGGCTTTGGGGTGAAGCTTTCTTC. Translation gives CASSLAGTGLWGEAFF.

The J gene is TRBJ1-4, the V gene TRBV29-1; 11 bases agree with TRBD1. V lost 6 bases and J lost 7; bases outside the gene matches: 4. Germline V gene lookup returns CDR1 SQVTM and CDR2 ANQGSEA. The CDR3 totals 13 residues. The CDR3 region is CSVTDRGREKLFF. CDR3 bases: TGCAGCGTGACGGACAGGGGGCGTGAAAAACTGTTTTTT.

The rearrangement joins TRBV5-1 to TRBJ2-1; 7 nucleotides align to TRBD2. The V gene's germline CDR1 is SGHRS and CDR2 YFSETQ. This CDR3 has 10 residues. J gave up 10 bases and V 5 bases, and 0 bases lay outside the gene matches. The DNA for the CDR3 is TGCGCCAGCAGGGGGGGGGAGCAGTTCTTC. Protein: CASRGGEQFF. Supplemented by reference TRBV5-1 and TRBJ2-1, the full variable domain reads KAGVTQTPRYLIKTRGQQVTLSCSPISGHRSVSWYQQTPGQGLQFLFEYFSETQRNKGNFPGRFSGRQFSNSRSEMNVSTLELGDSALYLCASRGGEQFFGPGTRLTVL.

J is TRBJ2-1 and V is TRBV5-1; 14 positions match TRBD2. Germline CDR1 SGHRS, CDR2 YFSETQ. After removal of 0 bases from V and 10 bases from J, the junction contained 6 bases not matched to a gene. The CDR3 covers 16 residues. CDR3 residues: CASSLEGLAGVGEQFF. The CDR3 DNA reads TGCGCCAGCAGCTTGGAGGGACTAGCGGGAGTAGGGGAGCAGTTCTTC.

This chain joins TRBV4-1 and TRBJ1-5; D might be TRBD1 (6 bases). The CDR3 consists of 20 residues. CDR1 and CDR2 from the germline V gene are MGHRA and YSYEKL. Trimming stripped 3 bases from V and 6 bases from J, with 30 bases between. CDR3 DNA: TGCGCCAGCAGCCATCTTTTTTCTGTTGGAAACCACAGGGTAAGTCAGCCCCAGCATTTT. Residues: CASSHLFSVGNHRVSQPQHF.

V and J are TRBV28 and TRBJ2-7, with 7 positions matching TRBD2. This CDR3 spans 14 amino acids. V trimming: 3 bases; J trimming: 9 bases; junction bases outside the gene matches: 11. Germline values: CDR1 MDHEN, CDR2 SYDVKM. The CDR3, as DNA: TGTGCCAGCAGTTTTGGCGGGAGTCCTGCGTGGCAGTACTTC. It encodes CASSFGGSPAWQYF. Combining the CDR3 with reference TRBV28 and TRBJ2-7 gives the whole variable domain DVKVTQSSRYLVKRTGEKVFLECVQDMDHENMFWYRQDPGLGLRLIYFSYDVKMKEKGDIPEGYSVSREKKERFSLILESASTNQTSMYLCASSFGGSPAWQYFGPGTRLTVT.